This T cell receptor beta chain is from a study of response to subunit inactivated influenza vaccine. Study outcomes and limitations: That few new T cells are recruited by each seasonal influenza vaccination was the authors' suggestion.

TCRdb re-called the RT-PCR reads with MiXCR, one entry per CDR3 protein. Of hundreds of thousands of distinct CDR3 sequences listed, about 11% are singletons. As concerns this clonotype: Its specificity is unknown.

The sample consisted of PBMCs from blood, taken on the day of vaccination. This TCR was recovered from a man aged 50-60 years who received an inactivated influenza vaccine.

This chain's CDR3 is CASTLAQAHNEQFF. In nucleotides, the CDR3 is TGTGCCAGCACCCTAGCGCAGGCGCACAATGAGCAGTTCTTC. The chain recombines TRBV28 with TRBJ2-1, with D perhaps matching TRBD2 (6 bases). The CDR3 runs 14 residues. V lost 7 bases, J lost 5 bases, and 15 bases lay in between. CDR1 and CDR2 (germline): MDHEN, SYDVKM. The full variable domain, completed using reference TRBV28 and TRBJ2-1, is DVKVTQSSRYLVKRTGEKVFLECVQDMDHENMFWYRQDPGLGLRLIYFSYDVKMKEKGDIPEGYSVSREKKERFSLILESASTNQTSMYLCASTLAQAHNEQFFGPGTRLTVL.